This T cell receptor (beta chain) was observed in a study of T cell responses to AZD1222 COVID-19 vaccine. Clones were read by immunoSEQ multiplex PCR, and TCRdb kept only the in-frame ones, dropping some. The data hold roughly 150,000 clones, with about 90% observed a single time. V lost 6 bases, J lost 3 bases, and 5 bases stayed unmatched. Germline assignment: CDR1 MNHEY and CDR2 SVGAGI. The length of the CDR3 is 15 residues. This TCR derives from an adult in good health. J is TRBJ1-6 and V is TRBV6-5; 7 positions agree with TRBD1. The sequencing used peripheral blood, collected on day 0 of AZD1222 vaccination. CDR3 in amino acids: CASSSDRIYNSPLHF. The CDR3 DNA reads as TGTGCCAGCAGCTCGGACAGGATCTATAATTCACCCCTCCACTTT.